The present T cell receptor (beta chain) was sequenced within a study of blood T cell repertoires in COVID-19. On the study more broadly: Sample material is recorded as cDNA or gDNA derived from T cells, B-cell-depleted T cells, or PBMCs.

Germline assignment: CDR1 GTSNPN and CDR2 SVGIG (reference sequence). The CDR3 runs to 14 residues. V was clipped by 8 bases and J by 0 bases, with 15 bases between them. Clones were read by immunoSEQ multiplex PCR, and TCRdb kept only the in-frame ones, dropping some. The profile shows 70,000 or so clones, about nine tenths of them singletons. J is TRBJ2-3 and V is TRBV30; a possible D gene is TRBD2 (6 bases). The origin of this receptor is a woman between 18 and 29 years old with acute or convalescent COVID-19. The specimen sequenced was peripheral blood. CDR3 nucleotides: TGTGCCCTTAGTGGAGGGGTAAGCACAGATACGCAGTATTTT. The encoded protein is CALSGGVSTDTQYF.